This TCR beta chain was captured by sequencing in a study of blood T cell repertoires in COVID-19. Germline V gives CDR1 LGHNA, CDR2 YSLEER. V lost 4 bases and J 8 bases, leaving 15 bases between the germline ends. This CDR3 contains 15 residues. There are a few counts of this clone. Only in-frame clones appear in the TCRdb table, and some are missing; sequencing was by immunoSEQ multiplex PCR. Counted here are 150,000 to 200,000 clones, 88% occurring once; the ten biggest clones make up 3.5% to 4.5%. The sequenced sample was peripheral blood. This sequence joins TRBV4-3 and TRBJ1-6; D perhaps matches TRBD1 (5 bases). This clonotype was sampled from a human donor in a cohort sampled during active COVID-19. The CDR3 nucleotides read TGCGCCAGCAGCCCTCTGGCAGGGTCGGATTCACCCCTCCACTTT. Its protein product is CASSPLAGSDSPLHF.